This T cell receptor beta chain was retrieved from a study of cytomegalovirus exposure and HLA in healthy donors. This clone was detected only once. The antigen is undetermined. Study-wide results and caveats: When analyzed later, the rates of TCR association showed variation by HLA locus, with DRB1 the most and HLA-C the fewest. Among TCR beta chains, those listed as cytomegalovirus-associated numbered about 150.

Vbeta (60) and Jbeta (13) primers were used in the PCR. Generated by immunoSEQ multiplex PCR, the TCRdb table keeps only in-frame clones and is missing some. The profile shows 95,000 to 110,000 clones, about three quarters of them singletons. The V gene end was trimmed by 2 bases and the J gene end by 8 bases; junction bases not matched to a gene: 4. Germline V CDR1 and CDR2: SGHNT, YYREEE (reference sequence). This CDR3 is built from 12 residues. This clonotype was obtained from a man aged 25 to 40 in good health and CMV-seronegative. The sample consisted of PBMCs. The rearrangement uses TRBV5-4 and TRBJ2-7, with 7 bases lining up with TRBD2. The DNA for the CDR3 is TGTGCCAGCAGCTTCGAGACTAGCAAGCAGTACTTC. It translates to CASSFETSKQYF.